This T cell receptor (beta chain) was sequenced for a study of cytomegalovirus exposure and HLA in healthy donors. The ends were cut back, 4 bases at V and 0 bases at J, with 18 bases in the middle. This CDR3 comprises 17 residues. Germline CDR1 and CDR2: SGHDT and YYEEEE. TCRdb's copy holds only in-frame clones and misses some; the assay was immunoSEQ multiplex PCR. Seen here are some 190,000 clones, more than 70% observed once, and the top ten hold more than 1.1%. The chain links TRBV5-6 to TRBJ2-3; D is uncertain. Material for sequencing was PBMCs. The sequence was obtained from a woman aged 18-30 years in good health and CMV-seronegative. CDR3 residues: CASSQVFGFASTDTQYF. CDR3 DNA sequence: TGTGCCAGCAGCCAAGTTTTTGGCTTCGCTAGCACAGATACGCAGTATTTT. Drawing the rest from reference TRBV5-6 and TRBJ2-3, the complete variable domain is DAGVTQSPTHLIKTRGQQVTLRCSPKSGHDTVSWYQQALGQGPQFIFQYYEEEERQRGNFPDRFSGHQFPNYSSELNVNALLLGDSALYLCASSQVFGFASTDTQYFGPGTRLTVL.